Listed below are T cell receptor beta chains from one sample, sequenced in a study of cytomegalovirus exposure and HLA in healthy donors. Some clones are missing from TCRdb's copy, which holds only in-frame ones; the method was immunoSEQ multiplex PCR. The repertoire holds 60,000 to 70,000 clones, with less than 80% as singletons. Sequenced: PBMCs. These receptors originate from a man aged 60 to 75 in good health and CMV-seropositive. Each CDR3 is given with its conserved first and last residue. The D gene is left open where the match is weak. Not all rows give a size; the values are once, few, many and, for expanded clones, a class.

abundance	v_gene	d_gene	j_gene	CDR3aa	CDR3nt
once	TRBV11-3	-	TRBJ2-5	CASSLVSSRETQYF	TGTGCCAGCAGCTTAGTTTCCTCCCGGGAGACCCAGTACTTC
-	TRBV18	-	TRBJ1-1	CASSVVGGTEAFF	TGTGCCAGCTCAGTCGTCGGGGGCACTGAAGCTTTCTTT
-	TRBV2	-	TRBJ1-2	CASSGTTYGYTF	TGTGCCAGCAGTGGGACAACCTATGGCTACACCTTC
few	TRBV5-6	TRBD1	TRBJ1-2	CASSLKGQGLTNYGYTF	TGTGCCAGCAGCTTGAAGGGACAGGGGTTAACTAACTATGGCTACACCTTC
-	TRBV13	TRBD1	TRBJ1-3	CASSLAGGRGNTIYF	TGTGCCAGCAGCTTAGCAGGGGGAAGGGGAAACACCATATATTTT
-	TRBV7-9	-	TRBJ2-3	CASSLALGGVGTDTQYF	TGTGCCAGCAGCTTAGCGCTCGGAGGGGTGGGCACAGATACGCAGTATTTT
few	TRBV6-5	-	TRBJ1-1	CASTSPGNTEAFF	TGTGCCAGCACTTCCCCCGGGAACACTGAAGCTTTCTTT
few	TRBV29-1	-	TRBJ2-1	CSVGRGYSEQFF	TGCAGCGTTGGGAGAGGTTATAGTGAGCAGTTCTTC
-	TRBV27	-	TRBJ2-7	CASSPAAGSSSYEQYF	TGTGCCAGCAGTCCGGCCGCGGGATCGAGCTCCTACGAGCAGTACTTC
-	TRBV5-6	TRBD1	TRBJ1-6	CASSLAGTGYISSPLHF	TGTGCCAGCAGCTTGGCCGGGACAGGGTATATTTCTTCACCCCTCCACTTT
-	TRBV7-9	TRBD1	TRBJ1-1	CASSLRQGGGNTEAFF	TGTGCCAGCAGCTTAAGACAGGGGGGCGGGAACACTGAAGCTTTCTTT
-	TRBV5-6	-	TRBJ1-2	CASSPEGRPWGYTF	TGTGCCAGCAGCCCGGAGGGGCGCCCCTGGGGCTACACCTTC
-	TRBV19	TRBD1	TRBJ2-1	CASSLDRGLSNEQFF	TGTGCCAGTAGTTTGGACAGGGGCCTAAGCAATGAGCAGTTCTTC
-	TRBV27	-	TRBJ1-1	CASSLYRERNTEAFF	TGTGCCAGCAGTTTATACAGGGAGAGAAACACTGAAGCTTTCTTT
-	TRBV29-1	-	TRBJ2-3	CSVEIFWERADTQYF	TGCAGCGTTGAAATTTTTTGGGAGAGGGCAGATACGCAGTATTTT
-	TRBV5-1	TRBD1	TRBJ2-7	CASSRTGTEQYF	TGCGCCAGCAGCAGGACAGGGACCGAGCAGTACTTC
-	TRBV9	TRBD2	TRBJ2-3	CASSVDPSGGITDTQYF	TGTGCCAGCAGCGTCGATCCTAGCGGGGGGATCACAGATACGCAGTATTTT
-	TRBV2	TRBD1	TRBJ1-4	CASNVLSTGNEKLFF	TGTGCCAGCAATGTCCTCTCGACAGGGAATGAAAAACTGTTTTTT
-	TRBV7-2	-	TRBJ1-2	CASSLTAGDYGYTF	TGTGCCAGCAGCTTGACGGCCGGGGACTATGGCTACACCTTC
-	TRBV7-6	TRBD2	TRBJ2-5	CASSSQTSGVQETQYF	TGTGCCAGCAGCTCCCAGACTAGCGGGGTCCAAGAGACCCAGTACTTC
-	TRBV6-5	-	TRBJ1-6	CASSYSGSGNSPLHF	TGTGCCAGCAGTTACTCGGGGAGCGGTAATTCACCCCTCCACTTT
-	TRBV5-1	TRBD1	TRBJ2-7	CASRSRDRSSYEQYF	TGCGCCAGCAGAAGCCGGGACAGAAGCTCCTACGAGCAGTACTTC
-	TRBV21-1	-	TRBJ2-6	CASSSPGQGVRSGANVLTF	TGTGCCAGCAGCAGCCCGGGACAGGGGGTTAGGTCTGGGGCCAACGTCCTGACTTTC
-	TRBV11-3	-	TRBJ1-2	CASSFSGEAGYTF	TGTGCCAGCAGCTTTAGTGGAGAAGCTGGCTACACCTTC
-	TRBV6-1	TRBD1	TRBJ1-2	CASSEGDSLLYGYTF	TGTGCCAGCAGTGAAGGGGACAGCCTGCTCTATGGCTACACCTTC
-	TRBV7-2	-	TRBJ2-2	CASSLHSVSNTGELFF	TGTGCCAGCAGCTTACATAGCGTCTCGAACACCGGGGAGCTGTTTTTT
-	TRBV19	-	TRBJ1-1	CASSIGGYLNTEAFF	TGTGCCAGTAGTATTGGGGGGTACTTGAACACTGAAGCTTTCTTT
-	TRBV6-6	-	TRBJ2-7	CASSYAPGSYEQYF	TGTGCCAGCAGTTACGCCCCGGGCTCCTACGAGCAGTACTTC
-	TRBV11-3	-	TRBJ1-3	CASSFSRGNTIYF	TGTGCCAGCAGCTTCTCCAGGGGAAACACCATATATTTT
-	TRBV11-3	TRBD2	TRBJ2-1	CASSLSSGRWQFF	TGTGCCAGCAGCTTAAGTAGCGGGAGGTGGCAGTTCTTC
-	TRBV6-6	-	TRBJ1-1	CASSYRRANTEAFF	TGTGCCAGCAGTTATCGCAGGGCGAACACTGAAGCTTTCTTT